The next 25 T cell receptor beta chains were all read from a single sample in a study of OX40 agonist ivuxolimab in advanced cancers. Method: immunoSEQ multiplex PCR; TCRdb's copy keeps in-frame clones and lacks some. The table lists about 98,000 clones, 87% of them singletons. Sequences were derived from CD4+ or CD8+ T cells sorted from blood, sampled in a trial of the OX40 agonist ivuxolimab. The receptors originated from an adult with an advanced solid tumor such as melanoma, head and neck, liver or kidney cancer.

The rearrangement links TRBV5-1 to TRBJ2-3, with D hard to call. V shed 4 bases and J shed 2 bases, with 8 bases lying between them. Looked up from germline, CDR1 is SGHRS and CDR2 is YFSETQ. This CDR3 region has 13 residues. The CDR3 bases are TGCGCCAGCAGCCCCCCCTACACAGATACGCAGTATTTT. It is translated as CASSPPYTDTQYF.

This chain connects TRBV5-5 to TRBJ2-7; TRBD1 might be the D (6 bases). In germline, CDR1 is SGHKS, CDR2 YYEKEE (reference sequence). This CDR3 has 13 residues. Trimming left V 4 bases short and J 7 bases short, with 15 bases between. The CDR3 sequence: CASSPPGADEQYF. CDR3 bases: TGTGCCAGCAGCCCACCAGGGGCGGATGAGCAGTACTTC. The variable domain in full, completed from reference TRBV5-5 and TRBJ2-7, reads DAGVTQSPTHLIKTRGQQVTLRCSPISGHKSVSWYQQVLGQGPQFIFQYYEKEERGRGNFPDRFSARQFPNYSSELNVNALLLGDSALYLCASSPPGADEQYFGPGTRLTVT.

This chain joins TRBV10-3 and TRBJ2-3; D perhaps matches TRBD2 (7 bases). The CDR3 spans 15 residues. Germline-derived CDR1 and CDR2 are ENHRY and SYGVKD. V lost 5 bases and J lost 3, with 15 bases in between. The CDR3 region is CAISSGGAGTDTQYF. CDR3 nucleotide sequence: TGTGCCATCAGTAGTGGGGGGGCTGGGACAGATACGCAGTATTTT.

This chain uses TRBV7-2 with TRBJ1-2; no clear D. The V end lost 2 bases, the J end lost 5 bases, and 6 bases lay between the germline ends. The CDR3 consists of 12 residues. CDR1 and CDR2 (germline): SGHTA, FQGNSA. CDR3 sequence (DNA): TGTGCCAGCAGCTTAACGGAGTATGGCTACACCTTC. Protein: CASSLTEYGYTF.

This chain joins TRBV28 and TRBJ2-7; perhaps TRBD2 as D (5 bases). Between the trimmed V and J ends, which lost 3 bases and 3 bases, there was a span of 12 bases. The CDR3 has 14 amino acids. Per germline, CDR1 MDHEN and CDR2 SYDVKM. CDR3 residues: CASSLPLGVYEQYF. CDR3 in DNA: TGTGCCAGCAGTTTGCCTCTCGGGGTCTACGAGCAGTACTTC.

The chain couples TRBV11-2 to TRBJ1-6, with D possibly TRBD1 on 6 matching bases. CDR3 size: 14 residues. CDR1 is SGHAT, CDR2 FQNNGV, per germline. V lost 6 bases and J lost 10, with 16 bases in between. The CDR3 sequence: CASSSRGSYSPLHF. In DNA, the CDR3 is TGTGCCAGCAGTTCCAGGGGAAGTTACTCACCCCTCCACTTT. The full variable domain, in which reference TRBV11-2 and TRBJ1-6 provide the parts outside the CDR3, is EAGVAQSPRYKIIEKRQSVAFWCNPISGHATLYWYQQILGQGPKLLIQFQNNGVVDDSQLPKDRFSAERLKGVDSTLKIQPAKLEDSAVYLCASSSRGSYSPLHFGNGTRLTVT.

J is TRBJ2-7 and V is TRBV5-1; 8 bases align to TRBD1. Unmatched junction bases numbered 2, after V lost 0 bases and J lost 0 bases. CDR1 and CDR2 (germline): SGHRS, YFSETQ. CDR3 length equals 15 residues. The CDR3: CASSLGTGISYEQYF. For the CDR3, the DNA is TGCGCCAGCAGCTTGGGGACAGGGATCTCCTACGAGCAGTACTTC.

V usage is TRBV5-1 and J usage is TRBJ1-4; TRBD1 agrees at 8 bases. V lost 4 bases and J lost 8; bases outside the gene matches: 7. The CDR3 spans 14 residues. CDR1 is SGHRS and CDR2 is YFSETQ in the germline V gene. The CDR3 spells CASSPQGAREKLFF. Written as DNA, the CDR3 is TGCGCCAGCAGCCCCCAGGGGGCAAGGGAAAAACTGTTTTTT.

This clone was seen only once. J is TRBJ2-7 and V is TRBV7-9, with 10 bases matching TRBD1. The germline CDR1 and CDR2 sequences are SEHNR and FQNEAQ (reference sequence). Trimming took 7 bases from V and 7 from J; bases not matched to a gene: 13. CDR3 size: 15 residues. The chain's CDR3 is CASKRLRDRGAEQYF. The CDR3 nucleotides read TGTGCCAGCAAGCGGTTAAGGGACAGGGGCGCGGAGCAGTACTTC.

The chain is built from TRBV11-2 and TRBJ1-6; a weak D match, TRBD1 (6 bases). Germline CDR1 reads SGHAT; CDR2 reads FQNNGV. The CDR3 is 17 residues long. The V and J ends lost 5 bases and 1 base respectively, with 15 bases between them. The CDR3 protein is CASSPGGAGSYNSPLHF. The CDR3 coding sequence is TGTGCCAGCAGCCCGGGGGGGGCAGGTTCCTATAATTCACCCCTCCACTTT.

This chain connects TRBV9 to TRBJ2-5; D is perhaps TRBD1 or TRBD2 (5 bases each). Trimming took 4 bases from V and 1 from J, leaving 11 bases between them. The V gene's germline CDR1 is SGDLS and CDR2 YYNGEE. CDR3 length equals 14 residues. CDR3 nucleotides: TGTGCCAGCAGCCCCATGGGGACCCAAGAGACCCAGTACTTC. This sequence encodes CASSPMGTQETQYF.

This chain joins TRBV11-2 and TRBJ2-7; D is undetermined. In germline, CDR1 is SGHAT, CDR2 FQNNGV. This CDR3 comprises 16 residues. Trimming took off 3 bases at V and 0 bases at J, with 15 bases between the two ends. The CDR3 sequence is CASSLATLTSSYEQYF. The CDR3 DNA reads TGTGCCAGCAGCTTGGCGACCTTAACGAGCTCCTACGAGCAGTACTTC.

The chain employs TRBV5-1 and TRBJ2-3; D not resolved. V lost 2 bases to trimming and J lost 4 bases, with 5 bases between them. CDR1 SGHRS and CDR2 YFSETQ come from the germline V gene. The CDR3 is 12 residues long. The CDR3 DNA reads TGCGCCAGCAGCTTCACAGCAGATACGCAGTATTTT. Translated, it gives CASSFTADTQYF. The full variable domain, completed using reference TRBV5-1 and TRBJ2-3, is KAGVTQTPRYLIKTRGQQVTLSCSPISGHRSVSWYQQTPGQGLQFLFEYFSETQRNKGNFPGRFSGRQFSNSRSEMNVSTLELGDSALYLCASSFTADTQYFGPGTRLTVL.

The chain uses TRBV4-3 and TRBJ2-1; 9 nucleotides match TRBD2. Unmatched junction bases numbered 11, after V lost 0 bases and J lost 2 bases. Germline V gene sequence: CDR1 LGHNA, CDR2 YSLEER. The CDR3 consists of 19 residues. The chain's CDR3 is CASSQDVSGGPLAYNEQFF. The CDR3 coding sequence is TGCGCCAGCAGCCAAGATGTTAGCGGGGGCCCGTTGGCCTACAATGAGCAGTTCTTC.

The gene calls are TRBV10-3 and TRBJ2-7; 8 bases align to TRBD2. Germline CDR1 is ENHRY and CDR2 is SYGVKD. The ends lost 0 bases at V and 6 bases at J; junction bases unmatched: 4. CDR3 length equals 14 residues. The CDR3 spells CAISESGLVLEQYF. In nucleotides, the CDR3 is TGTGCCATCAGTGAGTCGGGACTAGTACTCGAGCAGTACTTC.

The V gene is TRBV7-6, the J gene TRBJ2-2; no clear D gene. CDR3 length: 15 residues. Looked up from germline, CDR1 is SGHVS and CDR2 is FNYEAQ. Trimming shortened V by 6 bases and J by 1 base, and 12 bases separated the two germline ends. This CDR3 reads CASRHIKGNTGELFF. CDR3 coding DNA: TGTGCCAGCAGGCACATTAAGGGGAACACCGGGGAGCTGTTTTTT.

This sequence joins TRBV10-1 and TRBJ2-5; 8 bases line up with TRBD1. TRBJ2-7 matches the DNA end more closely, so the J call is doubtful. CDR3 length: 15 residues. Germline V lookup: CDR1 WNHNN, CDR2 SYGVQD (reference sequence). The CDR3 DNA reads as TGCGCCAGCAGACACAAACCCAGGGGGCCCTACGAGCAGTACTTC. It translates to CASRHKPRGPYEQYF.

With respect to this clone: Other nucleotide sequences from this sample produce the same CDR3. This chain links TRBV5-1 with TRBJ2-5; D not certain. V gave up 0 bases and J gave up 2 bases, with 8 bases separating them. This CDR3 is built from 14 residues. Germline CDR1 and CDR2: SGHRS and YFSETQ. CDR3 amino acids: CASSLGGIQETQYF. In DNA form, the CDR3 reads TGCGCCAGCAGCTTGGGGGGTATACAAGAGACCCAGTACTTC.

CDR3 region: CASSTRTGNGYTF. The CDR3 DNA is TGTGCCAGCAGCACCAGGACAGGGAACGGCTACACCTTC. This chain joins TRBV7-8 and TRBJ1-2; 8 bases align to TRBD1. Germline V lookup: CDR1 SGHVS, CDR2 FQNEAQ. After removal of 5 bases from V and 8 bases from J, the junction contained 7 bases not matched to a gene. This CDR3 is built from 13 residues. The variable domain in full, completed from reference TRBV7-8 and TRBJ1-2, reads GAGVSQSPRYKVAKRGQDVALRCDPISGHVSLFWYQQALGQGPEFLTYFQNEAQLDKSGLPSDRFFAERPEGSVSTLKIQRTQQEDSAVYLCASSTRTGNGYTFGSGTRLTVV.

The chain carries TRBV7-9 and TRBJ2-5, with D perhaps TRBD1 or TRBD2 (5 bases each). The germline V gene encodes CDR1 SEHNR and CDR2 FQNEAQ (reference sequence). Trimming stripped 5 bases from V and 5 bases from J, with 15 bases between. The CDR3 has 14 amino acids. CDR3 residues: CASSQRLGTETQYF. The CDR3 nucleotides read TGTGCCAGCAGCCAACGACTTGGGACGGAGACCCAGTACTTC.

The chain recombines TRBV7-9 with TRBJ2-5; D is undetermined. V dropped 0 bases and J dropped 5 bases, with 10 bases sitting between them. The V gene's germline CDR1 is SEHNR and CDR2 FQNEAQ (reference sequence). The CDR3 spans 14 residues. The CDR3 DNA sequence: TGTGCCAGCAGCTTAGCGGGCAGTGGGGAGACCCAGTACTTC. It specifies CASSLAGSGETQYF.

The chain combines TRBV7-2 with TRBJ1-2, with D unresolved. This CDR3 spans 12 amino acids. With 0 bases removed from V and 8 bases from J, the gap between germline ends came to 7 bases. Germline V gene lookup returns CDR1 SGHTA and CDR2 FQGNSA. CDR3 coding DNA: TGTGCCAGCAGCTTAGCCATAGGGGGCTACACCTTC. This translates into CASSLAIGGYTF.

The gene calls are TRBV19 and TRBJ2-2; a weak D match, TRBD1 (6 bases). Trimming took 8 bases from V and 4 from J, leaving 14 bases between them. This CDR3 spans 14 amino acids. CDR1 LNHDA and CDR2 SQIVND come from the germline V gene (reference sequence). CDR3 amino acids: CASREGVATGELFF. DNA for the CDR3: TGTGCCAGTCGCGAGGGGGTGGCCACCGGGGAGCTGTTTTTT.

This chain joins TRBV5-6 and TRBJ2-5; D is unresolved. Germline V gene lookup returns CDR1 SGHDT and CDR2 YYEEEE. Trimming stripped 9 bases from V and 5 bases from J, with 17 bases between. CDR3 length: 13 residues. CDR3 residues: CATCERWRETQYF. CDR3 coding DNA: TGTGCCACCTGCGAACGCTGGCGGGAGACCCAGTACTTC.

The chain couples TRBV20-1 to TRBJ1-2, with D possibly being TRBD1 (5 bases). The CDR3 sequence is 11 residues long. Germline CDR1 is DFQATT and CDR2 is SNEGSKA (reference sequence). The V gene lost 2 bases and the J gene lost 12 bases, with 13 bases spanning the gap. The CDR3 nucleotides read TGCAGTGCTAGACGGGGCCTGTTGGACACCTTC. Translation: CSARRGLLDTF.